These 23 T cell receptor beta chains were sequenced from one sample in a study of shared clonotypes between healthy human individuals. CD45RO-negative cells were positively selected for CCR7, leaving out terminally differentiated effector memory CD45RA+ cells. Some clones are missing from TCRdb's copy, which holds only in-frame ones; the method was immunoSEQ multiplex PCR. There are around 1,900,000 clones in the sample; 93% occur only once, and about 1.6% lies in the top ten. Sample: naive CD8+ T cells from PBMCs. Receptor source: a man aged 18-30 years in good health. Some clones in this sample may be carry-over from other donors' samples.

CDR3 loop: CASWDRTNYGYTF. CDR3 DNA: TGTGCCAGTTGGGACAGAACTAACTATGGCTACACCTTC. This chain joins TRBV2 and TRBJ1-2; 7 bases are shared with TRBD1. The CDR3 sequence is 13 residues long. Per germline, CDR1 SNHLY and CDR2 FYNNEI. The junction had 4 bases not matched to a gene; V was cut back by 9 bases and J by 0 bases.

The chain is built from TRBV11-2 and TRBJ1-1; D ambiguous. CDR1 SGHAT and CDR2 FQNNGV come from the germline V gene. The CDR3 loop spans 13 amino acids. Trimming cost V 7 bases and J 1 base, with 10 bases left between them. As DNA, the CDR3 is TGTGCCAGCAAAGACCGAGAGAACACTGAAGCTTTCTTT. Protein: CASKDRENTEAFF.

V usage is TRBV7-9 and J usage is TRBJ2-2; tentatively, D is TRBD2 (5 bases). The CDR3 spans 16 residues. CDR1 and CDR2 (germline): SEHNR, FQNEAQ (reference sequence). The V and J ends lost 5 bases and 1 base respectively, with 14 bases between them. Here the CDR3 reads CASSPGIGWNTGELFF. In DNA form, the CDR3 reads TGTGCCAGCAGCCCCGGGATAGGGTGGAACACCGGGGAGCTGTTTTTT.

The rearrangement joins TRBV11-2 to TRBJ2-3; D may match TRBD1 or TRBD2 (5 bases each). This CDR3 contains 16 residues. Trimming left V 5 bases short and J 2 bases short, with 17 bases between. CDR1 is SGHAT and CDR2 is FQNNGV in the germline V gene. Here the CDR3 DNA reads TGTGCCAGCAGCCGGCGTTTTGAGGGACCCACAGATACGCAGTATTTT. Protein product: CASSRRFEGPTDTQYF.

Regarding this clone: In the same sample, other DNA sequences code for this CDR3. The gene calls are TRBV9 and TRBJ2-7; perhaps TRBD2 as D (5 bases). The V and J ends lost 2 bases and 2 bases respectively, with 11 bases between them. Germline CDR1 reads SGDLS; CDR2 reads YYNGEE. This CDR3 comprises 14 residues. For the CDR3, the DNA is TGTGCCAGCAGCGTGGGAGACTCCCCCTACGAGCAGTACTTC. It is translated as CASSVGDSPYEQYF.

CDR3 in amino acids: CASSEMDPGNTIYF. Here the CDR3 DNA reads TGTGCCAGCAGTGAGATGGACCCTGGAAACACCATATATTTT. This chain links TRBV6-1 with TRBJ1-3; unclear D gene. Germline loops: CDR1 MNHNS, CDR2 SASEGT. The CDR3 spans 14 residues. V was shortened by 3 bases and J by 2 bases, with 8 bases between the two germline ends.

This chain uses TRBV9 with TRBJ2-1; TRBD2 matches 7 bases. The CDR3 is 15 residues long. After removal of 5 bases from V and 0 bases from J, the junction contained 5 bases not matched to a gene. Germline-derived CDR1 and CDR2 are SGDLS and YYNGEE. CDR3 in DNA: TGTGCCAGCAGTCGGACTAGGAGCTCCTACAATGAGCAGTTCTTC. Its protein product is CASSRTRSSYNEQFF.

This clone was seen just once. Other nucleotide sequences in the sample specify the same CDR3. The chain couples TRBV28 to TRBJ2-1, with 14 positions matching TRBD2. Trimming took 2 bases from V and 3 from J; bases not matched to a gene: 0. CDR1 and CDR2 (germline): MDHEN, SYDVKM. This CDR3 region has 16 residues. The CDR3 sequence is CASSLGLAGGYNEQFF. The DNA of the CDR3 is TGTGCCAGCAGTTTAGGACTAGCGGGAGGCTACAATGAGCAGTTCTTC.

The sample holds a few counts of this clone. The rearrangement links TRBV18 to TRBJ1-1; 9 nucleotides agree with TRBD1. The V gene end was trimmed by 4 bases and the J gene end by 4 bases; junction bases not matched to a gene: 7. The germline CDR1 and CDR2 sequences are KGHSH and LQKENI. The length of the CDR3 is 15 residues. The CDR3 here is CASSRGQGPATEAFF. The CDR3 bases are TGTGCCAGCTCACGGGGACAGGGCCCTGCCACTGAAGCTTTCTTT.

This clone was found once. The chain employs TRBV9 and TRBJ2-1; 7 bases match TRBD2. Losses at the gene ends were 2 bases for V and 7 bases for J; bases not matched to a gene: 6. Per germline, CDR1 SGDLS and CDR2 YYNGEE. The CDR3 contains 14 residues. CDR3 loop: CASSVGEGLNEQFF. The CDR3 DNA reads as TGTGCCAGCAGCGTGGGGGAGGGATTGAATGAGCAGTTCTTC.

This chain's CDR3 is CASSRKPVDTQYF. CDR3 DNA sequence: TGCGCCAGCAGCCGAAAACCCGTGGATACGCAGTATTTT. This chain links TRBV4-1 with TRBJ2-3; D remains ambiguous. CDR3 length: 13 amino acids. The germline gives CDR1 MGHRA, CDR2 YSYEKL. Trimming removed 4 bases from V and 6 bases from J, with 11 bases in between.

The V gene is TRBV7-9, the J gene TRBJ2-1, with D perhaps matching TRBD2 (5 bases). The germline V gene encodes CDR1 SEHNR and CDR2 FQNEAQ (reference sequence). V was trimmed by 1 base and J by 3 bases, leaving 13 bases between them. This CDR3 contains 16 residues. The CDR3 region is CASSLGRGGLYNEQFF. The CDR3 nucleotides read TGTGCCAGCAGCTTAGGTCGGGGTGGGCTCTACAATGAGCAGTTCTTC.

The rearrangement links TRBV30 to TRBJ2-7; TRBD2 is a possible D gene (5 bases). V was cut by 5 bases and J by 0 bases, with 11 bases left in between. Germline V gene sequence: CDR1 GTSNPN, CDR2 SVGIG (reference sequence). CDR3 length: 13 amino acids. DNA for the CDR3: TGTGCCTGGTCCAGCGGTTTCTCCTACGAGCAGTACTTC. This codes for CAWSSGFSYEQYF.

The table lists this clone with a count of one. The CDR3 here is CASSGTGDSSYEQYF. CDR3 sequence (DNA): TGTGCCAGCAGCGGGACAGGGGATAGTTCCTACGAGCAGTACTTC. The rearrangement links TRBV28 to TRBJ2-7; 10 positions agree with TRBD1. The CDR3 loop spans 15 amino acids. Per the germline V gene, CDR1 is MDHEN and CDR2 is SYDVKM. Losses at the gene ends were 6 bases for V and 1 base for J; bases not matched to a gene: 6.

J is TRBJ2-1 and V is TRBV28; 13 bases match TRBD2. Germline assignment: CDR1 MDHEN and CDR2 SYDVKM. The CDR3 consists of 19 residues. V lost 5 bases to trimming and J lost 0 bases; unmatched junction nucleotides: 10. DNA of the CDR3: TGTGCCAGCAGTCGTCCGGGACTAGCGGGGATTAGCTCCTACAATGAGCAGTTCTTC. Its protein is CASSRPGLAGISSYNEQFF.

The J gene is TRBJ1-2, the V gene TRBV27; D is unclear. V was clipped by 5 bases and J by 2 bases, with 12 bases between them. There are 14 residues in the CDR3. Germline V gives CDR1 MNHEY, CDR2 SMNVEV (reference sequence). The CDR3: CASSPSSANYGYTF. The DNA of the CDR3 is TGTGCCAGCAGTCCCTCGTCCGCGAACTATGGCTACACCTTC.

The chain carries TRBV7-2 and TRBJ2-3; 7 bases match TRBD2. Trimming cost V 4 bases and J 2 bases; bases outside gene matches: 6. Germline assignment: CDR1 SGHTA and CDR2 FQGNSA. The CDR3 extends over 15 amino acids. This CDR3 is CASSSLAVVTDTQYF. DNA for the CDR3: TGTGCCAGCAGCTCGCTAGCGGTGGTCACAGATACGCAGTATTTT.

This clone was found a few times. V usage is TRBV7-9 and J usage is TRBJ1-1, with unresolved D. Per the germline V gene, CDR1 is SEHNR and CDR2 is FQNEAQ (reference sequence). Between the trimmed V and J ends, which lost 3 bases and 2 bases, there was a span of 10 bases. This CDR3 has 14 residues. CDR3 sequence reads: CASSFTAINTEAFF. CDR3 coding DNA: TGTGCCAGCAGCTTTACAGCGATTAACACTGAAGCTTTCTTT.

The V and J genes are TRBV6-5 and TRBJ2-7, with 7 positions matching TRBD1. V was pared by 5 bases and J by 2 bases, with 6 bases of the junction left unmatched. The germline CDR1 and CDR2 sequences are MNHEY and SVGAGI. The CDR3 runs 14 residues. Written as DNA, the CDR3 is TGTGCCAGCAGTCGGACAGGCAGTGCCTACGAGCAGTACTTC. It codes for CASSRTGSAYEQYF.

The gene calls are TRBV13 and TRBJ2-7; the match to TRBD1 covers 7 bases. CDR1 is PRHDT, CDR2 FYEKMQ, per germline (reference sequence). Losses at the gene ends were 3 bases for V and 4 bases for J; bases not matched to a gene: 12. This CDR3 is 16 amino acids long. CDR3 amino acids: CASSLGAWDRSYEQYF. Written as DNA, the CDR3 is TGTGCCAGCAGCTTGGGGGCCTGGGACAGATCATACGAGCAGTACTTC.

The V call is TRBV19, the J call TRBJ2-1; 7 nucleotides line up with TRBD2. CDR1 LNHDA and CDR2 SQIVND come from the germline V gene (reference sequence). This CDR3 is built from 18 residues. The V gene end was trimmed by 1 base and the J gene end by 0 bases; junction bases not matched to a gene: 9. CDR3 residues: CASSIVALAASSYNEQFF. The CDR3 DNA follows: TGTGCCAGTAGTATAGTTGCCCTAGCGGCCAGCTCCTACAATGAGCAGTTCTTC.

This clone appeared a single time. The gene calls are TRBV7-9 and TRBJ2-7; D unresolved. The CDR3 runs to 15 residues. Trimming left V 0 bases short and J 2 bases short, with 11 bases between. Per germline, CDR1 SEHNR and CDR2 FQNEAQ (reference sequence). The CDR3 DNA reads TGTGCCAGCAGCTTAGCGGGCGGCCCTGCCTACGAGCAGTACTTC. This codes for CASSLAGGPAYEQYF.

V gene TRBV11-2 combines with J gene TRBJ2-1; D not certain. Trimming took off 2 bases at V and 2 bases at J, with 10 bases between the two ends. The CDR3 spans 15 residues. Germline V gene sequence: CDR1 SGHAT, CDR2 FQNNGV. CDR3 loop: CASSLLSGPYNEQFF. The CDR3 DNA reads TGTGCCAGCAGCTTACTATCCGGTCCCTACAATGAGCAGTTCTTC.